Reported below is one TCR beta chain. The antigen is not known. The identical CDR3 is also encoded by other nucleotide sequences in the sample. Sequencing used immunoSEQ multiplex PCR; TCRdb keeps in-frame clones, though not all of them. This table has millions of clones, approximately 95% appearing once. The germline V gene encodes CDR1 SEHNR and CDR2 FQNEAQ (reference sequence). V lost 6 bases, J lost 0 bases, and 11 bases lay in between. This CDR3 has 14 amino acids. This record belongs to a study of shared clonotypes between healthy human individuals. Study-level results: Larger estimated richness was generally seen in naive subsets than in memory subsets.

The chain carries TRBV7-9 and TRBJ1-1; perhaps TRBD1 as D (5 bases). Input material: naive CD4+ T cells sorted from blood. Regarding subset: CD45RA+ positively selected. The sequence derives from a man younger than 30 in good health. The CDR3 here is CASSPGTVNTEAFF. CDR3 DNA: TGTGCCAGCAGTCCCGGGACCGTGAACACTGAAGCTTTCTTT.